This is a list of T cell receptor beta chains from one sample in a study of cytotoxic CD8 clonotypes in ibrutinib-treated CLL. TCRdb keeps only in-frame clones here, not all; method: immunoSEQ multiplex PCR. The data contain over 75,000 clones, 70% to 85% of them singletons. Here the sequenced sample was PBMCs, taken after 12 months of ibrutinib treatment. The receptors shown here come from a human donor with chronic lymphocytic leukemia. Both conserved end residues are part of each CDR3. The D gene is left open where the match is weak. Rows may omit the clone size; those that give it use once, few, many or a size class.

>TRBV7-2|TRBJ1-1|.|.
CASSPRQQSTEAFF
TGTGCCAGCAGCCCCCGACAGCAATCCACTGAAGCTTTCTTT
>TRBV16|TRBJ2-1|.|.
CASSHLGGPYFNEQFF
TGTGCCAGCAGCCACCTCGGGGGGCCGTATTTCAATGAGCAGTTCTTC
>TRBV2|TRBJ2-7|.|TRBD1
CASSDNRGYEQYF
TGTGCCAGCAGTGATAACAGGGGGTACGAGCAGTACTTC
>TRBV28|TRBJ2-7|.|TRBD1
CASRRQGYEQYF
TGTGCCAGCAGAAGACAGGGTTACGAGCAGTACTTC
>TRBV10-3|TRBJ2-7|many|.
CAIQIQGGNYEQYF
TGTGCCATCCAAATCCAGGGAGGAAACTACGAGCAGTACTTC
>TRBV5-8|TRBJ1-1|.|.
CASGAFLNTEAFF
TGTGCCAGCGGAGCCTTCCTCAACACTGAAGCTTTCTTT
>TRBV27|TRBJ2-4|.|TRBD2
CASRSSGLAKNIQYF
TGTGCCAGCAGGTCTAGCGGGTTAGCCAAAAACATTCAGTACTTC
>TRBV28|TRBJ1-4|.|TRBD1
CASSPHRQGNEKLFF
TGTGCCAGCAGCCCTCATAGACAGGGCAATGAAAAACTGTTTTTT
>TRBV2|TRBJ1-2|.|.
CASRTNYGYTF
TGTGCCAGCCGGACGAACTATGGCTACACCTTC
>TRBV28|TRBJ2-3|.|.
CASTSGAGQARDTQYF
TGTGCCAGCACCTCTGGGGCGGGACAAGCACGCGATACGCAGTATTTT
>TRBV13|TRBJ2-3|once|TRBD1
CASSRQGTDTQYF
TGTGCCAGCAGTAGACAGGGGACAGATACGCAGTATTTT
>TRBV7-9|TRBJ2-7|.|.
CASSLEGQTNEQYF
TGTGCCAGCAGCTTAGAGGGACAAACGAACGAGCAGTACTTC
>TRBV19|TRBJ2-3|.|.
CASSPGGQGALF
TGTGCCAGCAGCCCGGGAGGACAGGGTGCCCTTTTT
>TRBV6-1|TRBJ2-7|.|TRBD1
CASREDRAPYEQYF
TGTGCCAGCAGGGAAGACAGGGCTCCCTACGAGCAGTACTTC
>TRBV6-6|TRBJ1-3|.|.
CASSEGGSGNTIYF
TGTGCCAGCAGTGAGGGGGGTTCTGGAAACACCATATATTTT
>TRBV2|TRBJ2-2|once|.
CASSEGRTGELFF
TGTGCCAGCAGTGAAGGCAGAACCGGGGAGCTGTTTTTT
>TRBV19|TRBJ2-7|.|.
CASSPNFAYEQYF
TGTGCCAGTAGCCCCAATTTCGCCTACGAGCAGTACTTC
>TRBV2|TRBJ1-5|.|TRBD1
CASSDSTGAAANQPQHF
TGTGCCAGCAGCGACTCGACAGGGGCAGCGGCCAATCAGCCCCAGCATTTT
>TRBV6-1|TRBJ1-6|.|.
CASSGTRNSPLHF
TGTGCCAGCAGTGGTACTCGGAATTCACCCCTCCACTTT
>TRBV5-8|TRBJ2-2|.|.
CASSLAHGAQQSGELFF
TGTGCCAGCAGCTTGGCCCATGGGGCACAACAATCCGGGGAGCTGTTTTTT
>TRBV25-1|TRBJ2-7|few|.
CASSDGTHGLGEQYF
TGTGCCAGCAGTGACGGGACGCATGGGCTCGGGGAGCAGTACTTC
>TRBV19|TRBJ2-6|.|TRBD2
CASSLGGAGANVLTF
TGTGCCAGTAGTCTGGGGGGGGCTGGGGCCAACGTCCTGACTTTC
>TRBV25-1|TRBJ2-6|.|.
CASSEVSGAGANVLTF
TGTGCCAGCAGTGAAGTCTCTGGGGCTGGGGCCAACGTCCTGACTTTC
>TRBV10-3|TRBJ2-1|.|TRBD1
CAISEGDRDGNEQFF
TGTGCCATCAGTGAGGGGGACAGGGATGGGAATGAGCAGTTCTTC
>TRBV15|TRBJ2-5|.|.
CATSSGQYQETQYF
TGTGCCACCAGCAGTGGGCAGTACCAAGAGACCCAGTACTTC
>TRBV6-6|TRBJ1-1|few|TRBD1
CASSYGQGGTEAFF
TGTGCCAGCAGTTACGGACAGGGTGGGACTGAAGCTTTCTTT
>TRBV5-5|TRBJ1-3|.|.
CASSREPGGNTIYF
TGTGCCAGCAGCCGGGAGCCAGGCGGAAACACCATATATTTT
>TRBV27|TRBJ2-7|.|.
CASSLKGQGTHEQYF
TGTGCCAGCAGTTTGAAGGGCCAGGGGACCCACGAGCAGTACTTC
>TRBV5-6|TRBJ1-6|.|TRBD1
CASSPSGGRGSPLHF
TGTGCCAGCAGCCCCTCAGGGGGCCGGGGGTCACCCCTCCACTTT
>TRBV11-2|TRBJ2-7|few|.
CASSLGPGSYEQYF
TGTGCCAGCAGCTTAGGTCCGGGCTCCTACGAGCAGTACTTC
>TRBV28|TRBJ1-4|.|.
CASSLEGIKGSNEKLFF
TGTGCCAGCAGTTTAGAGGGAATTAAGGGATCTAATGAAAAACTGTTTTTT
>TRBV30|TRBJ1-1|.|.
CAWRYEIQWGAHPEAFF
TGTGCCTGGAGGTACGAGATTCAGTGGGGGGCCCACCCCGAAGCTTTCTTT
>TRBV6-5|TRBJ1-2|.|.
CASSLDRNYGYTF
TGTGCCAGCAGTCTAGACAGGAACTATGGCTACACCTTC
>TRBV28|TRBJ1-1|few|.
CASTTSASTEAFF
TGTGCCAGCACTACCTCGGCGAGCACTGAAGCTTTCTTT
>TRBV7-2|TRBJ2-7|.|.
CASSLAFGYEQYF
TGTGCCAGCAGCTTAGCGTTTGGGTACGAGCAGTACTTC
>TRBV28|TRBJ1-3|.|TRBD1
CASSETGGSGNTIYF
TGTGCCAGCAGTGAGACAGGGGGCTCTGGAAACACCATATATTTT
>TRBV7-9|TRBJ1-2|.|.
CASSPTSNYGYTF
TGTGCCAGCAGCCCGACAAGTAACTATGGCTACACCTTC
>TRBV6-1|TRBJ1-5|.|.
CASSERDGRSLYSNQPQHF
TGTGCCAGCAGTGAAAGGGACGGCCGATCGTTGTATAGCAATCAGCCCCAGCATTTT
>TRBV10-3|TRBJ2-2|.|.
CAVQGEGTGELFF
TGTGCCGTACAGGGTGAAGGAACCGGGGAGCTGTTTTTT